This T cell receptor (beta chain) was sequenced in a study of cytomegalovirus exposure and HLA in healthy donors. The junction had 7 bases not matched to a gene; V was cut back by 6 bases and J by 1 base. The CDR3 runs 15 residues. Germline values: CDR1 KGHSH, CDR2 LQKENI. Researchers ran the PCR with 60 Vbeta and 13 Jbeta primers. Sequenced by immunoSEQ multiplex PCR; TCRdb stores in-frame clones only, minus some. Of 80,000 to 90,000 clones listed, more than 70% are singletons. The chain employs TRBV18 and TRBJ1-1; TRBD1 matches 8 bases. The source material was PBMCs. The TCR comes from a man aged 35 to 55 in good health and CMV-seronegative. The CDR3 sequence: CASSMTDRANTEAFF. CDR3 DNA sequence: TGTGCCAGCTCCATGACGGACAGGGCGAACACTGAAGCTTTCTTT.